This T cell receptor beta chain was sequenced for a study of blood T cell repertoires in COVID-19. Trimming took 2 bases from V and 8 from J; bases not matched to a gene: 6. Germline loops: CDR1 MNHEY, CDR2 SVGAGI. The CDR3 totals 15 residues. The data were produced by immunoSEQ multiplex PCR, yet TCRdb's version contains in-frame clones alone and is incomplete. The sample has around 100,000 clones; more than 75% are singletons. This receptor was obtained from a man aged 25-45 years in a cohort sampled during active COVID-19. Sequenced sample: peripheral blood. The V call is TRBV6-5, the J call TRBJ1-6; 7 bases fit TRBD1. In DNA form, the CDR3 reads TGTGCCAGCAGTTACACAGGGGTGGGAGATTCACCCCTCCACTTT. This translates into CASSYTGVGDSPLHF.